This T cell receptor (beta chain) was observed in a study of T cells after yellow fever vaccination. About the study: Some fractions had low cell numbers, and these were prepared with SMART-Seq v4 Ultra Low Input.

This clonotype has more than one count but fewer than ten. Its antigen is as yet unknown. Germline V gives CDR1 KGHSH, CDR2 LQKENI. This CDR3 has 13 amino acids. Trimming cost V 0 bases and J 5 bases, with 8 bases left between them. UMIs were added to TCR cDNA along with a universal primer site when it was made by 5'RACE template switching. TCRdb processed the 5' RACE reads anew with MiXCR; each CDR3 protein has one entry. The sample has 620,000 or so distinct CDR3 sequences, about 12% seen once; the top ten hold more than 13%. Study-wide results and limits: Re-detected after boosting: most primary clones, 95% to 98% of CD4 and roughly 88% of CD8. Within FACS-sorted repertoires, abundant clonotypes contaminating from the bulk population could be present.

The chain employs TRBV18 and TRBJ2-7, with a tentative D call TRBD1 (5 bases). The sequence derives from a man aged 25-45 years who received the YFV17D yellow fever vaccine. This specimen consisted of PBMCs, obtained on the day of the yellow fever booster vaccination. The CDR3 sequence: CASSPPSGHEQYF. The CDR3 DNA is TGTGCCAGCTCACCACCCTCAGGGCACGAGCAGTACTTC.